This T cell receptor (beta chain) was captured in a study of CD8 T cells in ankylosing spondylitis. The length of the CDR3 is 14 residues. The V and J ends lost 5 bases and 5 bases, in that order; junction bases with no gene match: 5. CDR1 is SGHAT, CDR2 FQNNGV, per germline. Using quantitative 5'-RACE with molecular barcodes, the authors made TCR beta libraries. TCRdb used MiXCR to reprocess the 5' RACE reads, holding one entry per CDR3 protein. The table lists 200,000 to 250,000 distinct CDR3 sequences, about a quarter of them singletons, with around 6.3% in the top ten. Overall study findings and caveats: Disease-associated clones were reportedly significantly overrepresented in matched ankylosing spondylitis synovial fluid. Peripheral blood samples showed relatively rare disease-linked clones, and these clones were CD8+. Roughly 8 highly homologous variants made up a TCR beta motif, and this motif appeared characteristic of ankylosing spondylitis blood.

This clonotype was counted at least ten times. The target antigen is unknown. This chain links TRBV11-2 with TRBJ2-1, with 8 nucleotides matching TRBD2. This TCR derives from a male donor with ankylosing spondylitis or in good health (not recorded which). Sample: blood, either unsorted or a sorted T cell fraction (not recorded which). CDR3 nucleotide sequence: TGTGCCAGCAGCAAAAGCGGGGGACACAATGAGCAGTTCTTC. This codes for CASSKSGGHNEQFF.